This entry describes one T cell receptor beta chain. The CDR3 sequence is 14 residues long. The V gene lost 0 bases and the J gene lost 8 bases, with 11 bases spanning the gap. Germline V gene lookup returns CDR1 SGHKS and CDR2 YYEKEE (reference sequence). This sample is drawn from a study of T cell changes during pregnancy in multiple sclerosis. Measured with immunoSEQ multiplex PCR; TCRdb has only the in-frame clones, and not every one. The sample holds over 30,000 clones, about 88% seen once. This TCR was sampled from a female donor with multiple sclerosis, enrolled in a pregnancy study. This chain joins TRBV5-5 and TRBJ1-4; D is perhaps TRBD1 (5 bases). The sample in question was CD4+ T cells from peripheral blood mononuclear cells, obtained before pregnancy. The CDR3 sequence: CASSLGGAGEKLFF. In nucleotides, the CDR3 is TGTGCCAGCAGCTTGGGTGGGGCTGGGGAAAAACTGTTTTTT.